The clone carrying this T cell receptor (beta chain) was detected once. The antigen is undetermined. These data belong to a study of cytotoxic CD8 clonotypes in ibrutinib-treated CLL. The CDR3 has 15 amino acids. Trimming cost V 2 bases and J 0 bases, with 8 bases left between them. CDR1 MDHEN and CDR2 SYDVKM come from the germline V gene. Whole-study results and caveats: Age-matched healthy donor levels were exceeded by baseline clonality, which tracked circulating CD8+ T-cell counts. Treatment left the uncommon public clonotypes either contracted or stable in frequency.

Profiling relied on immunoSEQ multiplex PCR, and the TCRdb table lists in-frame clones only, not all of them. The repertoire holds 300,000 or so clones, 67% seen once, with roughly 6% in the top ten. This specimen consisted of PBMCs, obtained after 36 months of ibrutinib treatment. This sequence originates from a human donor with chronic lymphocytic leukemia. This chain connects TRBV28 to TRBJ1-3; D unresolved. CDR3: CASSLVRRSGNTIYF. Here the CDR3 DNA reads TGTGCCAGCAGTTTAGTACGGCGCTCTGGAAACACCATATATTTT. Looking up the rest from reference TRBV28 and TRBJ1-3 gives the full variable domain: DVKVTQSSRYLVKRTGEKVFLECVQDMDHENMFWYRQDPGLGLRLIYFSYDVKMKEKGDIPEGYSVSREKKERFSLILESASTNQTSMYLCASSLVRRSGNTIYFGEGSWLTVV.